The clone carrying this T cell receptor beta chain was seen at least ten times. Its antigen remains unidentified. This specimen comes from a study of metastatic and nonmetastatic thyroid tumors. Whole-study context: Comparison of repertoires was carried out across blood and tumor or nodule tissue from malignant and benign thyroid patients.

None of the patients had undergone any treatment ahead of thyroid surgery. In the authors' methods: A distant-metastasis classifier for papillary thyroid cancer was built using CDR3 differences across clinicopathological groups. Via MiXCR, TCRdb re-called the PCR reads. The V and J calls here are based on TCRdb, not the publication. The sample includes roughly 64,000 clones, less than 5% of them seen just once. Germline V gene data show CDR1 as SGHVS and CDR2 as FQNEAQ. Trimming took 1 base from V and 4 from J; bases not matched to a gene: 6. CDR3 length: 16 residues. Study-wide results and caveats: Benign nodules reportedly had significantly lower TCR beta diversity than malignant thyroid tumors in blood and tumor.

The origin of this receptor is a female donor with papillary thyroid cancer or a benign thyroid nodule (not recorded which). Some clones in this sample may be carry-over from other donors' samples. The chain recombines TRBV7-8 with TRBJ2-2, with TRBD2 matching 7 bases. The sample comprised blood. The DNA of the CDR3 is TGTGCCAGCAGCTTAGGCCGCGGGAGCAGCACCGGGGAGCTGTTTTTT. Its protein is CASSLGRGSSTGELFF.